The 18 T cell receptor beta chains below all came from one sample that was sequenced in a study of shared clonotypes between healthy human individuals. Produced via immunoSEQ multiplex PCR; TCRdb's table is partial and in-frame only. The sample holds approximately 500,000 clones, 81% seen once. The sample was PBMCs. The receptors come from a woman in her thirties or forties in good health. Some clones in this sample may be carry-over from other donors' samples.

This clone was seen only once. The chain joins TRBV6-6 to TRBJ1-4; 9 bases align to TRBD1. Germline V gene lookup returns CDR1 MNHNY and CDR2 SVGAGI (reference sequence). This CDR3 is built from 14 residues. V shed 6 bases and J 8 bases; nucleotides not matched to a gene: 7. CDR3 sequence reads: CASSQTGGGEKLFF. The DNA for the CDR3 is TGTGCCAGCAGCCAGACAGGGGGAGGCGAAAAACTGTTTTTT.

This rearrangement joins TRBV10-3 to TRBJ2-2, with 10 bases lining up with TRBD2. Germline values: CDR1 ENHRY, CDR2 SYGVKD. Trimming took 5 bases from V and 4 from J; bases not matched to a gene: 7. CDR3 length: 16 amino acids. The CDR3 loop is CAISRLAGAPTGELFF. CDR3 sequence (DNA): TGTGCCATCAGTCGCCTAGCGGGAGCCCCCACCGGGGAGCTGTTTTTT.

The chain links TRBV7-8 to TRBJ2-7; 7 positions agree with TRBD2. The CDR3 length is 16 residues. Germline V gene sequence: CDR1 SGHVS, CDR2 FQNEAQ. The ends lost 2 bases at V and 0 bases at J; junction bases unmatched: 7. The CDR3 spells CASSLIAGISSYEQYF. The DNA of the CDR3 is TGTGCCAGCAGCTTAATAGCGGGTATAAGCTCCTACGAGCAGTACTTC.

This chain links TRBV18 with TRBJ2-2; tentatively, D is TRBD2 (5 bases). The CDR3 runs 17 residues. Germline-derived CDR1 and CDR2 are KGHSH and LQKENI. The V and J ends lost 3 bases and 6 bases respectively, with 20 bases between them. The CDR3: CASSPESRQKEAGELFF. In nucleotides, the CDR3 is TGTGCCAGCTCACCCGAATCGAGGCAGAAGGAGGCCGGGGAGCTGTTTTTT.

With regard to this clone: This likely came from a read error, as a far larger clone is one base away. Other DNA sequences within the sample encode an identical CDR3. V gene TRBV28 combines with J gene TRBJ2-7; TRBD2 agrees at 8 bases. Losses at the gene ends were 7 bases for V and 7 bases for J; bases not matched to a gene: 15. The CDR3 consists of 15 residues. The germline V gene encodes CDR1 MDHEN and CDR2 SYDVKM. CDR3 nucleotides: TGTGCCAGCACCGGCCGGGCTAGCGGGCTAAAAGAGCAGTACTTC. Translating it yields CASTGRASGLKEQYF.

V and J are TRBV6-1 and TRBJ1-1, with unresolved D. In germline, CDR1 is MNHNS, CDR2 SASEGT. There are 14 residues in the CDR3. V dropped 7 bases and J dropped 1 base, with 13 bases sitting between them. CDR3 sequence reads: CASTVTRGNTEAFF. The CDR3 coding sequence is TGTGCCAGCACTGTTACTCGCGGGAACACTGAAGCTTTCTTT.

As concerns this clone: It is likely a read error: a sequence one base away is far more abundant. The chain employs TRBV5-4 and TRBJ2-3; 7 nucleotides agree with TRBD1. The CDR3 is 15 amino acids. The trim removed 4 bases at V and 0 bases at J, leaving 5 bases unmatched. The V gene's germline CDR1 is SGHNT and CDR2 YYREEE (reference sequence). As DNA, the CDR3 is TGTGCCAGCAGCATGCCGGGACAGAGCACAGATACGCAGTATTTT. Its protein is CASSMPGQSTDTQYF.

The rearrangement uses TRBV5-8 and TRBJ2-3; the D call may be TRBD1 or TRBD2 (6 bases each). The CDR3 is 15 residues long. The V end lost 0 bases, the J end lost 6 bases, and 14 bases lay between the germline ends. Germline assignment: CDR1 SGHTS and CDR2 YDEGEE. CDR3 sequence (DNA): TGTGCCAGCAGCTTGGAGGGGGGCCGGGAGGATACGCAGTATTTT. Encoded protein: CASSLEGGREDTQYF.

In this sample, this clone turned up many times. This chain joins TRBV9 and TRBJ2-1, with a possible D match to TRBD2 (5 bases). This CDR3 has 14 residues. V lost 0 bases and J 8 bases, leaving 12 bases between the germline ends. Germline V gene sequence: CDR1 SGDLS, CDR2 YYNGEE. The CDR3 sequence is CASSVAGGLDEQFF. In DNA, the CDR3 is TGTGCCAGCAGCGTAGCCGGCGGGTTGGATGAGCAGTTCTTC.

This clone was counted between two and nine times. CDR3 nucleotides: TGCGCCAGCAGACGGACTAGCGAAGAGACCCAGTACTTC. It specifies CASRRTSEETQYF. This chain joins TRBV5-1 and TRBJ2-5, with 9 bases matching TRBD2. The germline V gene encodes CDR1 SGHRS and CDR2 YFSETQ. This CDR3 comprises 13 residues. V shed 5 bases and J 3 bases; nucleotides not matched to a gene: 2.

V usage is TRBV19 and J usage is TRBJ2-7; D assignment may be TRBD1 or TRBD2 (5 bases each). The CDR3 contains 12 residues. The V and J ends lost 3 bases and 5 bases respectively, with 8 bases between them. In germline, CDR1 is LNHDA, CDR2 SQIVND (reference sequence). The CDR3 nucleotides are TGTGCCAGTAGTATGGGGGTTCACGAGCAGTACTTC. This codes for CASSMGVHEQYF.

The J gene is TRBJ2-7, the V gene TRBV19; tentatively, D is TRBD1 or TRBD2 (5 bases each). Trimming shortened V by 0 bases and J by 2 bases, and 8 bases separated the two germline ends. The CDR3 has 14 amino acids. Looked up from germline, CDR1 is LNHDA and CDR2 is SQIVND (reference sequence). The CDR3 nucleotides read TGTGCCAGTAGTATAGAGAGGGGAGCCTACGAGCAGTACTTC. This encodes CASSIERGAYEQYF. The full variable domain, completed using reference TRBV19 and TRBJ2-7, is DGGITQSPKYLFRKEGQNVTLSCEQNLNHDAMYWYRQDPGQGLRLIYYSQIVNDFQKGDIAEGYSVSREKKESFPLTVTSAQKNPTAFYLCASSIERGAYEQYFGPGTRLTVT.

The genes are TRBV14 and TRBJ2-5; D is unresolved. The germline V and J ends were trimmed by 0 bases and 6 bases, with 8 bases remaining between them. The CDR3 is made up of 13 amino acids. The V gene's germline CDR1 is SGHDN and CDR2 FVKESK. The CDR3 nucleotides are TGTGCCAGCAGCCAAGATCGGGTACAGACCCAGTACTTC. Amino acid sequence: CASSQDRVQTQYF.

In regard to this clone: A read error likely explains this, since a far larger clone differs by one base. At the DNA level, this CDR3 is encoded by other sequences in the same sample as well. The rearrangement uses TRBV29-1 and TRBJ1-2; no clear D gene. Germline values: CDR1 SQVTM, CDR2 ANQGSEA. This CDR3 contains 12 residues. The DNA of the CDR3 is TGCAGCGTTGAAGACCATAACTATGGCTACACCTTT. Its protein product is CSVEDHNYGYTF.

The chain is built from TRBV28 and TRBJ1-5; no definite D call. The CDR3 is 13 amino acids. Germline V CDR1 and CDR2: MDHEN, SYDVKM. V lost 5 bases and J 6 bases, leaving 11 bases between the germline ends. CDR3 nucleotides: TGTGCCAGCAGTCCCACTTCTGGTCAGCCCCAGCATTTT. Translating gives CASSPTSGQPQHF.

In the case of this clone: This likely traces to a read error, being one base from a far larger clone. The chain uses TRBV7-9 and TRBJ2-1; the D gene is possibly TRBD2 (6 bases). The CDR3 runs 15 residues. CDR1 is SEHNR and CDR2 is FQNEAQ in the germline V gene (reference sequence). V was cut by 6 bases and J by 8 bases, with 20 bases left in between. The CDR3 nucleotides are TGTGCCAGCAGGTCGGGGGAGAAGGAAACGCATGAGCAGTTCTTC. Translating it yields CASRSGEKETHEQFF.

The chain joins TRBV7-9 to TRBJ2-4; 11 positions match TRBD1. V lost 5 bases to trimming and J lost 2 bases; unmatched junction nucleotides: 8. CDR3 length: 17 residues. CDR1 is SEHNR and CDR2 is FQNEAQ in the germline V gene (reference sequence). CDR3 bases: TGTGCCAGCAGCCCGAGGACAGGGGGCGCGACCAAAAACATTCAGTACTTC. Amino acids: CASSPRTGGATKNIQYF.

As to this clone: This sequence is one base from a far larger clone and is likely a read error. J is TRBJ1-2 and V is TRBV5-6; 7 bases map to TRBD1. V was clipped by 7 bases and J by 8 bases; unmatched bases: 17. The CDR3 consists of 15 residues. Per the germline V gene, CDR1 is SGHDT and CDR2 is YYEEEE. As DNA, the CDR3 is TGTGCCAGCGGCTCCCGGGACAGCGCCTTGGAGGGCTACACCTTC. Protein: CASGSRDSALEGYTF.